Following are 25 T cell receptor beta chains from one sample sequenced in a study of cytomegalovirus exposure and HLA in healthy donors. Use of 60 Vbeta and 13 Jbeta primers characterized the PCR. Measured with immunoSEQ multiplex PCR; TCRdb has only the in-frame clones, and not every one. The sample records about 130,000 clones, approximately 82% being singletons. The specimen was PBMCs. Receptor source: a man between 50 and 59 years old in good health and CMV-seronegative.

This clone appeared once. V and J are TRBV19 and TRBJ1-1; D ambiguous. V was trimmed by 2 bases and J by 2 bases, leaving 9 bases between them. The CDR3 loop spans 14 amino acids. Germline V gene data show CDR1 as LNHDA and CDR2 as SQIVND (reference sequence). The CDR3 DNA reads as TGTGCCAGTAGTATATTCGAGGGAAACACTGAAGCTTTCTTT. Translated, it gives CASSIFEGNTEAFF. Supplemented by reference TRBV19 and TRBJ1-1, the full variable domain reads DGGITQSPKYLFRKEGQNVTLSCEQNLNHDAMYWYRQDPGQGLRLIYYSQIVNDFQKGDIAEGYSVSREKKESFPLTVTSAQKNPTAFYLCASSIFEGNTEAFFGQGTRLTVV.

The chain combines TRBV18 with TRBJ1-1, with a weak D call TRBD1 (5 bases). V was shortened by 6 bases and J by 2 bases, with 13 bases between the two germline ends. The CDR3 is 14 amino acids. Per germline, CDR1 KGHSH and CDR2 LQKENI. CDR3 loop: CASSPSGGNTEAFF. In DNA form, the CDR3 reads TGTGCCAGCTCCCCATCCGGGGGAAACACTGAAGCTTTCTTT.

As DNA, the CDR3 is TGTGCCAGCAGCTATTCAAGGACAGGGGGTTTTACTGAAGCTTTCTTT. Encoded protein: CASSYSRTGGFTEAFF. The chain combines TRBV7-8 with TRBJ1-1; TRBD1 aligns across 10 bases. V trimming: 4 bases; J trimming: 5 bases; junction bases outside the gene matches: 10. The germline V gene encodes CDR1 SGHVS and CDR2 FQNEAQ. This CDR3 comprises 16 residues.

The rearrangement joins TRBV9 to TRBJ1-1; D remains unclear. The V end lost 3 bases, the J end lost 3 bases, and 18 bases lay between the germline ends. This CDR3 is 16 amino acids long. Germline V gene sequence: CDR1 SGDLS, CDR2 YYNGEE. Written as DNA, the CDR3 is TGTGCCAGCAGCGCCCACCCTCGGACTCAGCACACTGAAGCTTTCTTT. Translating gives CASSAHPRTQHTEAFF.

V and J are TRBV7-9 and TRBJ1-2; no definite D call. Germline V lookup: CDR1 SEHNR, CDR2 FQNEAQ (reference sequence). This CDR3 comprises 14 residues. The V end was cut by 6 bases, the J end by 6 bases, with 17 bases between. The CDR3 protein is CASSPRAEADGYTF. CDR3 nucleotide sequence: TGTGCCAGCAGTCCGAGGGCAGAAGCGGATGGCTACACCTTC.

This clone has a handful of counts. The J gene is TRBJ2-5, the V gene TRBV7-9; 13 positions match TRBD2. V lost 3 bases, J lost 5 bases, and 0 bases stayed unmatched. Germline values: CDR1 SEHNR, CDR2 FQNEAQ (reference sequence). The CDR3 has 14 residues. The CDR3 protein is CASSLTSGGETQYF. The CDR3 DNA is TGTGCCAGCAGCTTGACTAGCGGGGGGGAGACCCAGTACTTC.

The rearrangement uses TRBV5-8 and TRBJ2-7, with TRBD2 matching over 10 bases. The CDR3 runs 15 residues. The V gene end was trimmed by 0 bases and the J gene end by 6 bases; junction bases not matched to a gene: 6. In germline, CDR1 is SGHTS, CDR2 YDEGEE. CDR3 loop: CASSLVLAGVGEQYF. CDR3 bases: TGTGCCAGCAGCTTGGTCCTAGCGGGGGTAGGCGAGCAGTACTTC.

CDR3 nucleotide sequence: TGTGCCAGCAGCGACCGGACAGGGGCTAATCAGCCCCAGCATTTT. Translation: CASSDRTGANQPQHF. The V gene is TRBV21-1, the J gene TRBJ1-5; the table's D call, TRBD1, has no DNA check behind it. TRBV21-1 is a documented pseudogene. This CDR3 is 15 amino acids long.

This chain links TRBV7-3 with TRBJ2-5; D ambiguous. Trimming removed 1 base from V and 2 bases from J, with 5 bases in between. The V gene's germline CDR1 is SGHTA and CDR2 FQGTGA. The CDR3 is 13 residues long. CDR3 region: CASSLRRQETQYF. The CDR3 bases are TGTGCCAGCAGCTTAAGGCGGCAAGAGACCCAGTACTTC.

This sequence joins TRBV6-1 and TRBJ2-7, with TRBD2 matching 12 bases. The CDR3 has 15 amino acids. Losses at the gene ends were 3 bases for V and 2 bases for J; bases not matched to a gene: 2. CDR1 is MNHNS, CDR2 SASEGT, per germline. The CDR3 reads CASSDGLAGTYEQYF. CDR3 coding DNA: TGTGCCAGCAGTGACGGACTAGCGGGGACCTACGAGCAGTACTTC.

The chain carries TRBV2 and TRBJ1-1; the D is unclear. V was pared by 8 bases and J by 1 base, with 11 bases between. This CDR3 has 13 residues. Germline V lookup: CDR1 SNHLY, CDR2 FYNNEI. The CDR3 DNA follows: TGTGCCAGCGGTCAGGCAGCGAACACTGAAGCTTTCTTT. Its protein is CASGQAANTEAFF.

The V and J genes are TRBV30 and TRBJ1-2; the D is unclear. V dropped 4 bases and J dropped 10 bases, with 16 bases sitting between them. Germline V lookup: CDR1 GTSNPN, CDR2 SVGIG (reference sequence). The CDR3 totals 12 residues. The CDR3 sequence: CAWTDDANLYTF. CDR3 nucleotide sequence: TGTGCCTGGACAGATGATGCCAACCTCTACACCTTC.

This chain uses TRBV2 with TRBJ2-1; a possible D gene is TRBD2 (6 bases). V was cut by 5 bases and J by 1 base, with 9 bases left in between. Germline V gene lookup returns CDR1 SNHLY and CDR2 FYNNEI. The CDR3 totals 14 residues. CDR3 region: CASSQDYSYNEQFF. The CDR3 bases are TGTGCCAGCAGTCAGGACTATTCCTACAATGAGCAGTTCTTC.

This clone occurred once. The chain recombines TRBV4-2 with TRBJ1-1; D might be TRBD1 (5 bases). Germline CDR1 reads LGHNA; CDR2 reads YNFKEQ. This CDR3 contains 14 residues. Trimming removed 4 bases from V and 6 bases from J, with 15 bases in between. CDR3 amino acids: CASSPLQGLSEAFF. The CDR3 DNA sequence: TGTGCCAGCAGCCCCCTCCAGGGTTTGTCTGAAGCTTTCTTT.

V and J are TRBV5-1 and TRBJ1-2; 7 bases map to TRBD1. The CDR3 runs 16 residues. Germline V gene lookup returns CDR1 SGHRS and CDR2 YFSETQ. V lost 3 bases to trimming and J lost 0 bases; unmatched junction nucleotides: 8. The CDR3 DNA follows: TGCGCCAGCAGCTGGGCAGGGGGTACCTCTAACTATGGCTACACCTTC. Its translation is CASSWAGGTSNYGYTF.

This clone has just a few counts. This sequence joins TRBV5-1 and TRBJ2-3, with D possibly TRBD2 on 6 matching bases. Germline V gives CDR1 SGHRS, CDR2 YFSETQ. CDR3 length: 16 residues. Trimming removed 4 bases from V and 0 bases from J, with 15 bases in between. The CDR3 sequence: CASSRIGGASTDTQYF. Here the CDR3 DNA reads TGCGCCAGCAGCAGGATCGGGGGAGCTAGCACAGATACGCAGTATTTT. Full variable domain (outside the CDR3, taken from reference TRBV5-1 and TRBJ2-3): KAGVTQTPRYLIKTRGQQVTLSCSPISGHRSVSWYQQTPGQGLQFLFEYFSETQRNKGNFPGRFSGRQFSNSRSEMNVSTLELGDSALYLCASSRIGGASTDTQYFGPGTRLTVL.

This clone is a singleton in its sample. This chain's CDR3 is CAGQPGGSQETQYF. The CDR3 region has the DNA TGTGCCGGACAGCCGGGCGGGTCTCAAGAGACCCAGTACTTC. This chain links TRBV30 with TRBJ2-5, with D tentatively TRBD1 (6 bases). This CDR3 spans 14 amino acids. Trimming shortened V by 8 bases and J by 2 bases, and 18 bases separated the two germline ends. The germline gives CDR1 GTSNPN, CDR2 SVGIG (reference sequence).

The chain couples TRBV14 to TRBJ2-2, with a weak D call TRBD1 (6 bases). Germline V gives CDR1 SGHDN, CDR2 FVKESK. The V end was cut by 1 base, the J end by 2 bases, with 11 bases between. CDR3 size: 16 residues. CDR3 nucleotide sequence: TGTGCCAGCAGCCAAGTGAGGACAGCCAACACCGGGGAGCTGTTTTTT. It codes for CASSQVRTANTGELFF. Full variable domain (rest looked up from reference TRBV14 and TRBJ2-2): EAGVTQFPSHSVIEKGQTVTLRCDPISGHDNLYWYRRVMGKEIKFLLHFVKESKQDESGMPNNRFLAERTGGTYSTLKVQPAELEDSGVYFCASSQVRTANTGELFFGEGSRLTVL.

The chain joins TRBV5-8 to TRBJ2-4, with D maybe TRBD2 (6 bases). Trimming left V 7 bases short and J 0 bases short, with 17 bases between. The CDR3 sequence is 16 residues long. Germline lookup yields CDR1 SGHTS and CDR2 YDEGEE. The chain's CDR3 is CASRPRGSLAKNIQYF. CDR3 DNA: TGTGCCAGCCGACCCCGGGGGAGCCTAGCCAAAAACATTCAGTACTTC.

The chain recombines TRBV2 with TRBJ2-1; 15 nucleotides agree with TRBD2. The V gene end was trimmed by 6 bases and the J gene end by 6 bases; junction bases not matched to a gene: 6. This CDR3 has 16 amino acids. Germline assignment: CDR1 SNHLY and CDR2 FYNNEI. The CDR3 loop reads CASRGTSGGLVNEQFF. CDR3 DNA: TGTGCCAGCAGAGGGACTAGCGGGGGGCTCGTCAATGAGCAGTTCTTC. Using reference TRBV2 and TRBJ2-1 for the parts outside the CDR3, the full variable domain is EPEVTQTPSHQVTQMGQEVILRCVPISNHLYFYWYRQILGQKVEFLVSFYNNEISEKSEIFDDQFSVERPDGSNFTLKIRSTKLEDSAMYFCASRGTSGGLVNEQFFGPGTRLTVL.

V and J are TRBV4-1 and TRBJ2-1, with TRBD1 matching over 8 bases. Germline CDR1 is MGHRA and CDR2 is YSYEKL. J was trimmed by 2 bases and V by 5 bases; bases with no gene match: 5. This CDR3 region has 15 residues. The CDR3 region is CASSWEDRAYNEQFF. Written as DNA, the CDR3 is TGCGCCAGCAGCTGGGAGGACAGGGCCTACAATGAGCAGTTCTTC.

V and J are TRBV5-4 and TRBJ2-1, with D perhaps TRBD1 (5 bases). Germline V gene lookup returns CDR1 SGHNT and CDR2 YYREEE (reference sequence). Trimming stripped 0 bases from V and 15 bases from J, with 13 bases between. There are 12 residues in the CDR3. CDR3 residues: CASSLDAGYRFF. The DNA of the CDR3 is TGTGCCAGCAGCTTGGATGCAGGGTATCGGTTCTTC.

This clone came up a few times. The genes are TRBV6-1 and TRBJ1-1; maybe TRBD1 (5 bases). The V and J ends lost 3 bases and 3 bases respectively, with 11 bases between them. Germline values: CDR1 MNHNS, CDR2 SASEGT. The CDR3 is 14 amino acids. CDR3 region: CASSERGSDTEAFF. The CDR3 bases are TGTGCCAGCAGTGAGCGGGGGTCGGACACTGAAGCTTTCTTT.

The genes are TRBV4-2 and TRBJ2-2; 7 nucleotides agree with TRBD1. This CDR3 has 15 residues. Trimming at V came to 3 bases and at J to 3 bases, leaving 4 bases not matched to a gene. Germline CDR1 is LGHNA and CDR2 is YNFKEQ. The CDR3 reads CASSHRDRDTGELFF. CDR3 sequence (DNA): TGTGCCAGCAGCCATCGGGACAGAGACACCGGGGAGCTGTTTTTT.

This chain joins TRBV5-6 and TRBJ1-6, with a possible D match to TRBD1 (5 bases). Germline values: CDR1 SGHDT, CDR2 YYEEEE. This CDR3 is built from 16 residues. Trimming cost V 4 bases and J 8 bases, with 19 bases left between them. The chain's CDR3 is CASSHPDSFWDSPLHF. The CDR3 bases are TGTGCCAGCAGCCACCCAGACAGTTTCTGGGATTCACCCCTCCACTTT.